Following are 32 T cell receptor beta chains from one sample sequenced in a study of T cell clones after liver transplantation. Sequenced by immunoSEQ multiplex PCR; TCRdb stores in-frame clones only, minus some. The table shows about 12,000 clones, with roughly four fifths occurring only once. The starting material was CD8+ T cells from blood, obtained at the 22-month timepoint. The receptors were sampled from a human patient who received a liver transplant. Part of the T cells may come from the graft donor.

The rearrangement joins TRBV7-2 to TRBJ2-5; possible D gene TRBD2, 6 bases. V was pared by 5 bases and J by 2 bases, with 15 bases between. CDR1 is SGHTA and CDR2 is FQGNSA in the germline V gene. CDR3 length equals 15 residues. CDR3 loop: CASSPSGGVQETQYF. The CDR3 DNA reads TGTGCCAGCAGCCCATCCGGGGGAGTTCAAGAGACCCAGTACTTC.

The J gene is TRBJ2-7, the V gene TRBV30; 11 bases map to TRBD1. Germline loops: CDR1 GTSNPN, CDR2 SVGIG (reference sequence). With V trimmed by 1 base and J by 6 bases, 2 bases remained unmatched. The length of the CDR3 is 13 residues. This chain's CDR3 is CAWSGGTGGEQYF. CDR3 DNA sequence: TGTGCCTGGAGTGGGGGGACAGGGGGCGAGCAGTACTTC.

The chain links TRBV4-1 to TRBJ2-7; 13 bases align to TRBD2. Unmatched junction bases numbered 2, after V lost 2 bases and J lost 4 bases. There are 15 residues in the CDR3. The germline gives CDR1 MGHRA, CDR2 YSYEKL. The CDR3 DNA sequence: TGCGCCAGCAGCCAACGGACTAGCGGGAGTTACGAGCAGTACTTC. Translated: CASSQRTSGSYEQYF.

This clone appeared a few times. The chain recombines TRBV28 with TRBJ1-1; TRBD1 is a possible D gene (6 bases). The V gene's germline CDR1 is MDHEN and CDR2 SYDVKM. V lost 2 bases, J lost 10 bases, and 14 bases lay in between. The CDR3 has 13 amino acids. The CDR3 here is CASSLRNTGSAFF. The DNA for the CDR3 is TGTGCCAGCAGTTTACGGAATACAGGGTCAGCTTTCTTT. Filled out from reference TRBV28 and TRBJ1-1, the complete variable domain reads DVKVTQSSRYLVKRTGEKVFLECVQDMDHENMFWYRQDPGLGLRLIYFSYDVKMKEKGDIPEGYSVSREKKERFSLILESASTNQTSMYLCASSLRNTGSAFFGQGTRLTVV.

At least ten counts were recorded for this clone. The genes are TRBV14 and TRBJ2-5, with 9 bases aligning to TRBD1. The CDR3 loop spans 15 amino acids. The V gene's germline CDR1 is SGHDN and CDR2 FVKESK. With V trimmed by 5 bases and J by 4 bases, 8 bases remained unmatched. CDR3 DNA sequence: TGTGCCAGCAGCTCAACGGGACAGGGCCTAGAGACCCAGTACTTC. It specifies CASSSTGQGLETQYF. Based on the CDR3 plus reference TRBV14 and TRBJ2-5, the full variable domain is EAGVTQFPSHSVIEKGQTVTLRCDPISGHDNLYWYRRVMGKEIKFLLHFVKESKQDESGMPNNRFLAERTGGTYSTLKVQPAELEDSGVYFCASSSTGQGLETQYFGPGTRLLVL.

The V gene is TRBV13, the J gene TRBJ1-4, with D unclear. CDR3 length equals 13 residues. V was cut by 4 bases and J by 3 bases, with 6 bases left in between. The germline V gene encodes CDR1 PRHDT and CDR2 FYEKMQ (reference sequence). The CDR3 protein is CASSSLPNEKLFF. The CDR3 DNA reads TGTGCCAGCAGCTCTCTGCCTAATGAAAAACTGTTTTTT.

The chain has TRBV9 and TRBJ2-1; 12 positions match TRBD2. The CDR3 is 15 amino acids. CDR1 and CDR2 from the germline V gene are SGDLS and YYNGEE. Trimming cost V 0 bases and J 7 bases; bases outside gene matches: 2. The CDR3 DNA reads TGTGCCAGCAGCGTAGAGGGGACTAGCGGGAATGAGCAGTTCTTC. Its translation is CASSVEGTSGNEQFF.

CDR3 sequence (DNA): TGTGCCAGTAGTATAACAGGAAATCAGCCCCAGCATTTT. It yields the protein CASSITGNQPQHF. This rearrangement joins TRBV19 to TRBJ1-5; maybe TRBD1 (5 bases). Germline loops: CDR1 LNHDA, CDR2 SQIVND (reference sequence). CDR3 length equals 13 residues. Deletions cut 2 bases from V and 4 bases from J, with 6 bases between.

The chain carries TRBV29-1 and TRBJ2-7, with TRBD1 matching over 7 bases. Losses at the gene ends were 5 bases for V and 3 bases for J; bases not matched to a gene: 4. In germline, CDR1 is SQVTM, CDR2 ANQGSEA. The CDR3 loop spans 12 amino acids. CDR3 DNA sequence: TGCAGCGTTTGGGACAGTGGCTACGAGCAGTACTTC. The encoded protein is CSVWDSGYEQYF.

The chain is built from TRBV9 and TRBJ2-3; TRBD1 agrees at 7 bases. Germline CDR1 is SGDLS and CDR2 is YYNGEE. Trimming removed 4 bases from V and 5 bases from J; junction bases left unmatched: 1. The CDR3 extends over 12 amino acids. The CDR3 is CASSRDRDTQYF. The DNA of the CDR3 is TGTGCCAGCAGCCGGGACAGAGATACGCAGTATTTT.

CDR3 sequence: CASSLVGSTYRAVDTEAFF. For the CDR3, the DNA is TGTGCCAGCAGCTTAGTAGGATCGACTTACAGGGCGGTCGACACTGAAGCTTTCTTT. The chain combines TRBV7-9 with TRBJ1-1; possible D gene TRBD1, 6 bases. The CDR3 sequence is 19 residues long. V gave up 1 base and J gave up 3 bases, with 24 bases separating them. Germline CDR1 SEHNR, CDR2 FQNEAQ (reference sequence).

The CDR3 sequence is CASSYDLGETQYF. The CDR3 nucleotides read TGTGCCAGCAGTTACGACCTGGGGGAGACCCAGTACTTC. The chain combines TRBV6-6 with TRBJ2-5, with unresolved D. This CDR3 has 13 residues. Trimming took 2 bases from V and 5 from J, leaving 9 bases between them. The germline CDR1 and CDR2 sequences are MNHNY and SVGAGI (reference sequence).

CDR3 DNA: TGTGCCAGCAGCTTTGAAGGTCCGGAGGGAGGCACTGAAGCTTTCTTT. It translates to CASSFEGPEGGTEAFF. The genes are TRBV5-6 and TRBJ1-1; D not resolved. Germline CDR1 SGHDT, CDR2 YYEEEE. This CDR3 has 16 amino acids. The V end was cut by 2 bases, the J end by 4 bases, with 18 bases between.

This chain joins TRBV6-5 and TRBJ2-1; D ambiguous. CDR1 and CDR2 (germline): MNHEY, SVGAGI. Deletions cut 4 bases from V and 6 bases from J, with 7 bases between. CDR3 length: 12 residues. CDR3 sequence reads: CASSLGGNEQFF. The CDR3 DNA sequence: TGTGCCAGCAGTTTAGGTGGCAATGAGCAGTTCTTC.

This clone was counted a single time. The sample has other DNA sequences that encode this CDR3 too. The rearrangement joins TRBV2 to TRBJ2-2; 7 nucleotides agree with TRBD1. The V segment lost 6 bases and the J segment 2 bases; nucleotides outside the gene matches: 12. The CDR3 contains 17 residues. The germline CDR1 and CDR2 sequences are SNHLY and FYNNEI. DNA of the CDR3: TGTGCCAGCAGCGAACCCTCACAGGGGACCAACACCGGGGAGCTGTTTTTT. Its protein product is CASSEPSQGTNTGELFF.

The chain links TRBV4-1 to TRBJ1-2; no definite D call. Germline V gives CDR1 MGHRA, CDR2 YSYEKL. V lost 0 bases and J 4 bases, leaving 12 bases between the germline ends. This CDR3 is built from 15 residues. DNA of the CDR3: TGCGCCAGCAGCCAAGAATACAGTACATTCTATGGCTACACCTTC. It translates to CASSQEYSTFYGYTF.

The chain is built from TRBV7-2 and TRBJ2-3, with TRBD2 identical over 11 bases. The CDR3 sequence is 15 residues long. The V gene end was trimmed by 5 bases and the J gene end by 5 bases; junction bases not matched to a gene: 6. Germline assignment: CDR1 SGHTA and CDR2 FQGNSA. CDR3 sequence: CASSLNSGGGDTQYF. CDR3 bases: TGTGCCAGCAGCCTCAATAGCGGGGGGGGAGATACGCAGTATTTT.

This clone has just a few counts. The V gene is TRBV7-8, the J gene TRBJ2-5; the match to TRBD1 covers 7 bases. There are 18 residues in the CDR3. Germline CDR1 is SGHVS and CDR2 is FQNEAQ. V shed 1 base and J 3 bases; nucleotides not matched to a gene: 14. CDR3 DNA: TGTGCCAGCAGCTTAGTTCCCCCTTTTGGACAGGCGAAAGAGACCCAGTACTTC. Encoded protein: CASSLVPPFGQAKETQYF.

CDR3 coding DNA: TGCGCCAGCAGCCCCACAGGGTCCGGGGAGCTGTTTTTT. Translation: CASSPTGSGELFF. V usage is TRBV4-3 and J usage is TRBJ2-2, with D possibly being TRBD1 (6 bases). V was trimmed by 4 bases and J by 6 bases, leaving 9 bases between them. Germline V gene sequence: CDR1 LGHNA, CDR2 YSLEER. The CDR3 consists of 13 residues.

The V and J genes are TRBV6-6 and TRBJ2-3, with D perhaps being TRBD1 or TRBD2 (6 bases each). Per the germline V gene, CDR1 is MNHNY and CDR2 is SVGAGI (reference sequence). V was pared by 6 bases and J by 5 bases, with 15 bases between. This CDR3 is built from 14 residues. DNA of the CDR3: TGTGCCAGCAGCATAGGGGGGAATGGAGATACGCAGTATTTT. Residues: CASSIGGNGDTQYF.

This chain links TRBV7-6 with TRBJ2-3, with 9 bases aligning to TRBD1. Germline V gene sequence: CDR1 SGHVS, CDR2 FNYEAQ. The CDR3 is made up of 15 amino acids. The J segment lost 2 bases and the V segment lost 4 bases, leaving 4 bases of the junction unmatched. CDR3 nucleotides: TGTGCCAGCAGCTACCGGGACAGGGCCACAGATACGCAGTATTTT. Translated, it gives CASSYRDRATDTQYF.

The chain is built from TRBV5-1 and TRBJ1-3; D might be TRBD1 (6 bases). Trimming took off 4 bases at V and 0 bases at J, with 14 bases between the two ends. Germline lookup yields CDR1 SGHRS and CDR2 YFSETQ. This CDR3 spans 16 amino acids. The CDR3 region is CASSQGTAGSGNTIYF. CDR3 nucleotide sequence: TGCGCCAGCAGCCAGGGGACTGCCGGCTCTGGAAACACCATATATTTT.

The chain links TRBV19 to TRBJ2-7; TRBD2 aligns across 11 bases. Trimming removed 5 bases from V and 2 bases from J; junction bases left unmatched: 5. Germline V gives CDR1 LNHDA, CDR2 SQIVND (reference sequence). The CDR3 covers 15 residues. CDR3 loop: CASSPGLAETYEQYF. CDR3 in DNA: TGTGCCAGTAGTCCGGGACTAGCGGAAACCTACGAGCAGTACTTC.

This clone was counted a few times. The V call is TRBV5-1, the J call TRBJ2-5, with 8 nucleotides matching TRBD1. V lost 5 bases, J lost 3 bases, and 6 bases stayed unmatched. Germline V gene lookup returns CDR1 SGHRS and CDR2 YFSETQ. CDR3 length: 14 residues. The CDR3 sequence is CASRDEQGEETQYF. The CDR3 DNA follows: TGCGCCAGCAGAGATGAACAGGGGGAAGAGACCCAGTACTTC.

This chain links TRBV11-2 with TRBJ2-1; TRBD2 agrees at 11 bases. CDR1 SGHAT and CDR2 FQNNGV come from the germline V gene. After removal of 2 bases from V and 8 bases from J, the junction contained 5 bases not matched to a gene. The CDR3 runs to 15 residues. The CDR3 here is CASSLLAGGVDEQFF. CDR3 DNA sequence: TGTGCCAGCAGCTTACTAGCGGGAGGAGTCGATGAGCAGTTCTTC.

The J gene is TRBJ2-7, the V gene TRBV10-3; 10 bases line up with TRBD1. Per the germline V gene, CDR1 is ENHRY and CDR2 is SYGVKD. CDR3 size: 13 residues. After removal of 10 bases from V and 5 bases from J, the junction contained 8 bases not matched to a gene. The CDR3 DNA reads TGTGCCAGCCGGGACAGGGGATCTGACGAGCAGTACTTC. This gives the protein CASRDRGSDEQYF.

Here the CDR3 reads CSVEDPVAFF. The CDR3 coding sequence is TGCAGCGTTGAAGACCCCGTAGCTTTCTTT. The gene calls are TRBV29-1 and TRBJ1-1; no clear D gene. The V end lost 0 bases, the J end lost 10 bases, and 6 bases lay between the germline ends. Germline V gene data show CDR1 as SQVTM and CDR2 as ANQGSEA. The CDR3 loop spans 10 amino acids.

The chain uses TRBV6-5 and TRBJ2-7; D remains ambiguous. The V gene's germline CDR1 is MNHEY and CDR2 SVGAGI. V was trimmed by 8 bases and J by 9 bases, leaving 20 bases between them. The CDR3 sequence is 13 residues long. CDR3 residues: CASSVAPPDGQYF. CDR3 nucleotides: TGTGCCAGCTCCGTAGCCCCTCCCGATGGGCAGTACTTC.

This sequence joins TRBV9 and TRBJ2-3, with D perhaps TRBD1 (5 bases). The germline V and J ends were trimmed by 0 bases and 4 bases, with 18 bases remaining between them. The germline V gene has CDR1 SGDLS and CDR2 YYNGEE. The CDR3 totals 17 residues. This CDR3 is CASSVEQSWGGPDTQYF. The CDR3 coding sequence is TGTGCCAGCAGCGTAGAGCAGTCGTGGGGCGGACCAGATACGCAGTATTTT. The full variable domain, in which reference TRBV9 and TRBJ2-3 provide the parts outside the CDR3, is DSGVTQTPKHLITATGQRVTLRCSPRSGDLSVYWYQQSLDQGLQFLIQYYNGEERAKGNILERFSAQQFPDLHSELNLSSLELGDSALYFCASSVEQSWGGPDTQYFGPGTRLTVL.

The gene calls are TRBV5-4 and TRBJ1-1; D uncertain. The V gene lost 2 bases and the J gene lost 5 bases, with 13 bases spanning the gap. The CDR3 contains 14 residues. Germline V gives CDR1 SGHNT, CDR2 YYREEE (reference sequence). The CDR3 DNA reads TGTGCCAGCAGCTTAATGACCGGGTGGACTGAAGCTTTCTTT. This gives the protein CASSLMTGWTEAFF. Full variable domain (rest looked up from reference TRBV5-4 and TRBJ1-1): ETGVTQSPTHLIKTRGQQVTLRCSSQSGHNTVSWYQQALGQGPQFIFQYYREEENGRGNFPPRFSGLQFPNYSSELNVNALELDDSALYLCASSLMTGWTEAFFGQGTRLTVV.

J is TRBJ1-1 and V is TRBV5-1, with 9 bases identical to TRBD1. The germline CDR1 and CDR2 sequences are SGHRS and YFSETQ. This CDR3 has 13 amino acids. The V and J ends lost 4 bases and 8 bases, in that order; junction bases with no gene match: 6. The CDR3 here is CASSLGQGPEAFF. As DNA, the CDR3 is TGCGCCAGCAGCCTGGGACAGGGCCCCGAAGCTTTCTTT.

The chain is built from TRBV5-4 and TRBJ1-1; D is perhaps TRBD1 (6 bases). The CDR3 has 13 amino acids. The germline CDR1 and CDR2 sequences are SGHNT and YYREEE (reference sequence). Deletions cut 0 bases from V and 6 bases from J, with 9 bases between. The CDR3 is CASSLGRGAEAFF. The CDR3 region has the DNA TGTGCCAGCAGCTTGGGCAGGGGCGCTGAAGCTTTCTTT.